This T cell receptor beta chain was retrieved from a study of T cells in tumors after PD-1 blockade. Study overall: Blood samples averaged roughly 110,000 templates (range about 22,000-280,000) and under 40,000 unique clonotypes.

Generated by immunoSEQ multiplex PCR, the TCRdb table keeps only in-frame clones and is missing some. Among 60,000 or so clones listed, over 75% were seen once. Template: tumor biopsy or peripheral blood genomic DNA, roughly 600-6,004 ng per sample. Study-wide points: About 40% of tumor TCR clonotypes were also found in blood.

Details on this clone: Its antigen is still unknown.

This CDR3 has 13 amino acids. The germline gives CDR1 SQVTM, CDR2 ANQGSEA. With 2 bases removed from V and 1 base from J, the gap between germline ends came to 9 bases. The source was PBMCs, collected before anti-PD-1 treatment. The chain joins TRBV29-1 to TRBJ2-7, with a tentative D call TRBD1 (6 bases). This sequence originates from a human donor with basal cell carcinoma. CDR3 residues: CSVETGKSYEQYF. DNA for the CDR3: TGCAGCGTTGAAACAGGGAAGTCCTACGAGCAGTACTTC.